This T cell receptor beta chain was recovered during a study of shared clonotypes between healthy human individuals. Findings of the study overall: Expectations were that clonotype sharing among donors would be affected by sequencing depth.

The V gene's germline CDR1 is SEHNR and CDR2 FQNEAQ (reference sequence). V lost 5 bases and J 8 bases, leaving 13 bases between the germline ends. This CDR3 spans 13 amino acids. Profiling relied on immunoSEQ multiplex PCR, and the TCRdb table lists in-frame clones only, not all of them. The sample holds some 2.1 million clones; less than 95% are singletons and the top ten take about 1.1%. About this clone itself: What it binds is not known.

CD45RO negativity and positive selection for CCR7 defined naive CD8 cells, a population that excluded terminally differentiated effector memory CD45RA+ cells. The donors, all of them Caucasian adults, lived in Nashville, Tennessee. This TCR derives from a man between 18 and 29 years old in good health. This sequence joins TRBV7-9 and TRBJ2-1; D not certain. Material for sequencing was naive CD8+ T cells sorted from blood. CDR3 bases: TGTGCCAGCAGCCCCTCCCTTACGGATGAGCAGTTCTTC. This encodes CASSPSLTDEQFF.